Each of the 4 T cell receptor beta chains below was sequenced from the same sample in a study of T cells in Graves' hyperthyroidism and ophthalmopathy (dated by TCRdb to the late 2010s). The method behind the library was multiplex PCR. Instrument used: Illumina HiSeq 2000. The TCR beta CDR3 regions were amplified from RNA transcripts. For the first round of RT-PCR on the TCR CDR3, the HTBI primer set was used together with the Qiagen OneStep RT-PCR kit. The public reads were run again by TCRdb, first through fastp at Q25 and then through MiXCR, and only productive beta chains were kept. For every CDR3 protein sequence, its rows merge into one entry that carries the most common genes and DNA. A total of 700,000 or so distinct CDR3 sequences appear in this sample, roughly 15% of them only once. 8.4% of the sample comes from the top ten. Sequencing was done on a sample of blood. The source of these receptors is a man between 18 and 35 years old with Graves' hyperthyroidism.

This clonotype occurred a few times. V and J are TRBV5-1 and TRBJ2-5; TRBD2 agrees at 13 bases. The length of the CDR3 is 17 residues. CDR1 is SGHRS and CDR2 is YFSETQ in the germline V gene. V was pared by 0 bases and J by 4 bases, with 6 bases of the junction left unmatched. The CDR3 here is CASSLGTSGRVVETQYF. The CDR3 DNA reads TGCGCCAGCAGCTTGGGGACTAGCGGGAGAGTTGTAGAGACCCAGTACTTC.

This clonotype showed up many times. V usage is TRBV12-3 or TRBV12-4 and J usage is TRBJ1-5; D unclear. Trimming removed 6 bases from V and 4 bases from J, with 10 bases in between. This CDR3 spans 13 amino acids. The CDR3 protein is CASSLRENQPQHF. For the CDR3, the DNA is TGTGCCAGCAGCTTGAGAGAGAATCAGCCCCAGCATTTT.

CDR3 bases: TGTGCCAGCAGCCCTACTGGTGGGGATTTGAGGTACACTGAAGCTTTCTTT. The encoded protein is CASSPTGGDLRYTEAFF. The genes are TRBV9 and TRBJ1-1; unclear D gene. V dropped 4 bases and J dropped 3 bases, with 22 bases sitting between them. Germline V lookup: CDR1 SGDLS, CDR2 YYNGEE. The CDR3 contains 17 residues.

This clonotype showed up just a few times. The chain has TRBV3-1 and TRBJ2-2; D is unresolved. CDR1 and CDR2 from the germline V gene are LGHDT and YNNKEL (reference sequence). The CDR3 length is 18 residues. V was pared by 0 bases and J by 0 bases, with 14 bases between. The CDR3 DNA follows: TGTGCCAGCAGCCAAGATCGAGGTTACTCCGCGAACACCGGGGAGCTGTTTTTT. It codes for CASSQDRGYSANTGELFF.